This T cell receptor (beta chain) was captured in a study of cytomegalovirus exposure and HLA in healthy donors (dated by TCRdb to 2017 to 2019). Study-wide context: An earlier analysis of several hundred of the donors reported 250 to 350 Gb of sequence data and 117 million unique TCR beta sequences from roughly 200 million T cells. Rather than drawing on any new phenotypic data, the later analysis identified candidate immune exposures from TCR beta sequences and the way those sequences occurred across donors. On average, 235,054 unique TCR beta nucleotide sequences were sequenced per donor among fewer than 500 genotyped donors of the cohort, with roughly 18% of those sequences being non-productive. HLA typing included class I and class II loci at four-digit resolution. A later analysis re-analyzed previously published TCR beta repertoires from 550 to 700 donors and added high-resolution HLA genotyping to study TCR occurrence patterns. Roughly 5 DR-DQ haplotypes were handled as single units for association and clustering, since linkage in the cohort was strong. The number of donors typed differed by locus, with 629-630 for A, B, C, DRB1 and DQB1, around 560 for DQA1, nearly 610 for DPA1, and around 460 for DPB1. Along with the approximately 700-subject first cohort, a separate validation cohort of over a hundred different subjects was used. Donor age, sex, ethnicity and CMV serostatus were compiled alongside the repertoire data. Of the roughly 430 genotyped donors, over 70% fell in the genetic ancestry cluster associated with self-reported Caucasian donors. The study aimed to test whether cataloging public T cell receptors could reveal signatures of past pathogen exposure. The study used immunosequencing to profile the T cell repertoires of around 600 subjects and linked those repertoires to cytomegalovirus serostatus. A later genetic analysis took genome-wide SNP genotypes for about three fifths of the 666 donors and used that subset as a discovery cohort. Every discovery cohort repertoire had been produced on one sequencing platform. An early release covering roughly 640 HLA-typed donors comprised about 300 gigabases of sequencing data and tens of millions of unique TCR sequences. High-throughput TCR immunosequencing, statistical association of individual TCRs with disease status, and machine learning were combined to predict cytomegalovirus infection status. An earlier analysis of several hundred of the donors used high-throughput TCR beta sequencing to judge whether each TCR beta V gene segment behaved as functional or pseudogenic. The paper's findings and limits, for the study overall: In vitro tests confirmed that a few of the cytomegalovirus-associated TCR beta chains recognize cytomegalovirus antigens. The study listed 164 TCR beta chains as associated with cytomegalovirus. A later analysis associated 15,000 or so TCR beta sequences with specific HLA alleles at a false discovery rate of 0.05. In a later analysis, HLA-associated TCR beta chains were found to be more clonally expanded and to have lower generation probabilities than equally common non-associated chains. Broadly in line with IMGT annotations, most TCR beta V segments showed up in productive rearrangements about 87% or about 30% of the time in an earlier analysis of several hundred of the donors. For the cohort, immune exposure information was limited to CMV serostatus. Sequencing depth was assumed to be roughly uniform across donors in the presence/absence analyses, though that assumption may not hold. Compared with the roughly 670-donor mean, donors in an Asian-associated ancestry cluster had fewer N-insertions in productive TCRs, according to a later genetic analysis. The earlier analysis of about 600 of the donors excluded over 15 rarely observed V segments, including chromosome 9 orphons, because counts were too low. Because the 87-base-pair reads could not distinguish some IMGT-functional V segments, including TRBV6-2 and TRBV6-3, those segments were excluded. When HLA alleles, especially DR and DQ, strongly co-occurred, attributing TCR associations to individual alleles was difficult. A later genetic analysis associated a missense DCLRE1C variant with V-gene and J-gene trimming of TCR beta chains, and an independent cohort replicated the association. A further reported finding was that TCR beta sequences accurately predicted the HLA-A and HLA-B alleles for most subjects in the first cohort. The classifier was reported to diagnose cytomegalovirus status with high specificity and sensitivity in both the original cohort and the validation cohort. A later analysis found that most CMV-associated TCR beta chains appeared HLA-restricted, with HLA associations seemingly driven largely by CMV exposure. Only TCR beta chains were sequenced in this cohort, and the absence of alpha or paired-chain data limited detectable features. In a later analysis, the rate of TCR association differed among HLA loci, with DRB1 alleles having the most associated TCRs and HLA-C alleles having the fewest. In a later analysis, several top co-occurrence clusters were reported to appear linked to parvovirus B19, influenza, CMV and Epstein-Barr virus. A cluster of highly shared sequence variants was judged likely to represent a technical artifact of the sequencing pipeline. It was suggested by the authors that the approach could potentially be generalized to other disease states and immunological phenotypes. Correlated functional status among segregating V segments might reflect linkage disequilibrium, but an unknown experimental factor could not be ruled out. Most TCR sequences were seen in very few donors, while some public TCRs were found in many individuals. Because HLA typing was missing for some donors at each locus, association tests included only the typed subset.

V loses 3 bases, J loses 10 bases, and the germline ends lie 3 bases apart. Its CDR3 holds 10 amino acids, cysteine through phenylalanine. The DNA shown is the 30-base CDR3, in frame from base 1. The germline V gene (reference sequence) specifies SEHNR as CDR1 and FQNEAQ as CDR2. Libraries were built with the immunoSEQ multiplex PCR assay. For the multiplex PCR, a mixture combining 60 forward primers for TCR Vbeta segments and 13 reverse primers for TCR Jbeta segments was used. A multiplex PCR assay on genomic DNA amplified the CDR3 region of rearranged TCR beta genes. On the Illumina HiSeq System, the amplified TCR beta libraries were sequenced as 87-base-pair reads. The study's processing was this. A later analysis tallied tens of millions of unique TCR beta chains across the 666 repertoires, and 10 million to 11 million of those chains were shared by two or more donors. Raw reads were error-corrected and collapsed into unique sequences by a nearest-neighbor algorithm in which closely related sequences were merged to remove PCR and sequencing errors. To assign V, D and J gene segments, CDR3 sequences were aligned to IMGT reference sequences. For a sequence to be retained, at least a six-nucleotide match to both a V gene segment and a J gene segment was required. Rearrangements were classified as productive when the CDR3 lacked stop codons and remained in frame with V and J, and all other rearrangements were classified as non-productive. CDR3 was defined by IMGT convention, running from the second conserved V-encoded cysteine to the conserved J-encoded phenylalanine. The earlier analysis of about 620 of the donors excluded sequences that lacked an unambiguous match to a single V gene segment. In an earlier analysis of almost 600 of the donors, a V segment was called functional when productive rearrangements were above 56.7%, and segregating when the standard deviation between donors exceeded 5%. A statistical classification framework was built to diagnose cytomegalovirus status from the catalog of TCR beta chain sequences. A later analysis assigned V and J genes by comparing TCR nucleotide sequences with IMGT/GENE-DB human TR gene sequences. Using the TCRdist pipeline, a later analysis assigned CDR3 sequences along with most-parsimonious VDJ recombination scenarios. In a later analysis, each TCR beta chain was defined by its CDR3 amino acid sequence together with its V-gene family, and reads lacking a unique V-gene family were excluded. As a way to deal with suspected cross-contamination and a sequencing artifact, a later analysis dropped nearly 600 nucleotide sequences that were highly shared and had low generation probability. A later analysis calculated a clonal expansion index for each public chain from normalized within-repertoire ranks of inferred template counts. Generation probabilities in a later analysis came from a VDJ recombination model fitted to out-of-frame rearrangements, and those results were checked against IGoR. In a later analysis, TCR-TCR, TCR-HLA and TCR-CMV co-occurrence was scored with hypergeometric tests, and a repertoire-size bias correction was applied to TCR pairs. A later analysis estimated false discovery rates by permuting HLA or CMV assignments 20 times. In a later analysis, co-occurring TCRs were grouped using DBSCAN, with TCRdist sequence similarity added in when clustering inside HLA-allele-positive subsets. Repertoires with fewer than 30,000 or more than 120,000 public chains were left out of co-occurrence clustering, as were a handful of repertoires with anomalous nucleotide sharing. TCRdb obtained this table from immuneACCESS and retained in-frame rearrangements with V and J assigned. These tables miss some clones; where compared with another copy, unresolved V genes account for less than half of the shortfall, and the remainder is unexplained. V and J calls and clone size follow that table, whereas D and trimming were derived from the DNA. This sample is represented by approximately 150,000 clones; about two thirds of them were singletons. The top ten clones comprise 2.8% of the sample.

To note about this clone: The antigen it recognizes is unknown. One base away there is no much larger clone; base qualities are not given.

In total, just over 650 healthy bone marrow donors made up the cohort. At the time of sampling, all cohort members were nominally healthy, though unrecorded immune exposures were likely present. The donor was CMV seronegative and was included in the group of 352 seronegative cohort members. A peripheral blood sample was provided by each donor, and peripheral blood mononuclear cells were used for TCR beta sequencing. The Qiagen DNeasy Blood Extraction Kit was used to extract genomic DNA from the blood cell samples. The chain uses TRBV7-9 and TRBJ2-2; confidence is insufficient to name the D gene. What was sequenced was PBMCs. This receptor was identified in a woman aged 25 to 45 in good health and CMV-seronegative. The nucleotides read TGTGCCAGCAGCTTCGTGGAGCTGTTTTTT. The translation is CASSFVELFF.